This record looks at one TCR beta chain sequence and its context. No antigen is known for it. The junction does not match germline at one end; this may be a read error. The source of the sample is a study of OX40 agonist ivuxolimab in advanced cancers. Background on the study: Cancers in dose escalation were hepatocellular, melanoma, renal cell and head and neck.

Germline V gene lookup returns CDR1 SGHTA and CDR2 FQGTGA. This CDR3 region has 14 residues. TCRdb keeps only in-frame clones here, not all; method: immunoSEQ multiplex PCR. The data contain tens of thousands of clones, roughly 82% of them singletons. Study results and caveats: Low levels of normalized T-cell clonal expansion also appeared in some nonresponders.

The sampling schedule covered blood at baseline, cycle 4 day 1, and cycle 7 day 1. Sequenced material: CD4+ or CD8+ T cells sorted from blood, taken in a trial of the OX40 agonist ivuxolimab. The chain is built from TRBV7-3 and TRBJ2-4; D is ambiguous. This clonotype was sampled from an adult with an advanced solid tumor such as melanoma, head and neck, liver or kidney cancer. Written as DNA, the CDR3 is TGTGCCAGCAGCTTAATGGAGTTTCAAAACGTTCAGTACTTC. This gives the protein CASSLMEFQNVQYF.